This T cell receptor beta chain was recovered during a study of T cell responses to AZD1222 COVID-19 vaccine. The data were produced by immunoSEQ multiplex PCR, yet TCRdb's version contains in-frame clones alone and is incomplete. The sample yields 56,000 or so clones, 70% to 80% seen once. This clone occurred a few times. In germline, CDR1 is MDHEN, CDR2 SYDVKM. There are 13 residues in the CDR3. V was trimmed by 5 bases and J by 6 bases, leaving 13 bases between them. This receptor was identified in an adult who received the AZD1222 COVID-19 vaccine. The material was peripheral blood, obtained 28 days after the second AZD1222 dose. The chain couples TRBV28 to TRBJ1-1; D is unresolved. CDR3 loop: CASSPLSGAEAFF. In DNA, the CDR3 is TGTGCCAGCAGTCCCTTATCGGGAGCTGAAGCTTTCTTT.